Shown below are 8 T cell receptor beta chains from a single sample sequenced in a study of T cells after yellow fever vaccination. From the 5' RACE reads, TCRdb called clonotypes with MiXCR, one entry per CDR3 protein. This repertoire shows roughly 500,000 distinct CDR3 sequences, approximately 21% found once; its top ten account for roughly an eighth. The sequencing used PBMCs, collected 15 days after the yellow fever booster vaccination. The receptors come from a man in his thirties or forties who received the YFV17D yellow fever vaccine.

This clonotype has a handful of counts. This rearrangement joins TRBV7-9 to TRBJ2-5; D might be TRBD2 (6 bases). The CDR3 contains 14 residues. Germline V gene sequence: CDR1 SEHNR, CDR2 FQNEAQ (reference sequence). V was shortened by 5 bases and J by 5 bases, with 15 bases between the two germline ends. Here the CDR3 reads CASSLSGGVETQYF. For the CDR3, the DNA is TGTGCCAGCAGCCTCTCCGGCGGGGTTGAGACCCAGTACTTC.

CDR3 nucleotide sequence: TGTGCCACCAGAGCTAGCGACCCCTACAATGAGCAGTTCTTC. This codes for CATRASDPYNEQFF. V gene TRBV15 combines with J gene TRBJ2-1; D is possibly TRBD2 (6 bases). The CDR3 contains 14 residues. V gave up 6 bases and J gave up 2 bases, with 11 bases separating them. The germline V gene encodes CDR1 LNHNV and CDR2 YYDKDF (reference sequence).

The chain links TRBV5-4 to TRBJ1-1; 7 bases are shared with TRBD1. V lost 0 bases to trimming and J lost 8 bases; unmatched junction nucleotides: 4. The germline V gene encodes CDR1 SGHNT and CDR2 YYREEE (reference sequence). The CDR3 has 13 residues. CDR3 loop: CASSLGQGREAFF. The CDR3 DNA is TGTGCCAGCAGCTTGGGACAGGGCAGAGAAGCTTTCTTT. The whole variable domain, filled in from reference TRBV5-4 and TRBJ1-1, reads ETGVTQSPTHLIKTRGQQVTLRCSSQSGHNTVSWYQQALGQGPQFIFQYYREEENGRGNFPPRFSGLQFPNYSSELNVNALELDDSALYLCASSLGQGREAFFGQGTRLTVV.

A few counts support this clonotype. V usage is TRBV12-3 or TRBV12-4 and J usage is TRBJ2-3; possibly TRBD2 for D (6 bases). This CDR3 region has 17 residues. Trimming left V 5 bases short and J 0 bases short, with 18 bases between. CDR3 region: CASSPVGEASSTDTQYF. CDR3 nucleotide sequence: TGTGCCAGCAGTCCCGTCGGGGAGGCTTCTAGCACAGATACGCAGTATTTT.

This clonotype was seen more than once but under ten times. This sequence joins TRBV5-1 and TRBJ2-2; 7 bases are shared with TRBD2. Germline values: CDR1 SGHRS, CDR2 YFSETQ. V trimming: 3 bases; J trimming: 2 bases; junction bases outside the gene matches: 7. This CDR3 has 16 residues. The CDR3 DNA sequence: TGCGCCAGCAGCTGGGACCTAGCGGAAAACACCGGGGAGCTGTTTTTT. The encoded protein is CASSWDLAENTGELFF.

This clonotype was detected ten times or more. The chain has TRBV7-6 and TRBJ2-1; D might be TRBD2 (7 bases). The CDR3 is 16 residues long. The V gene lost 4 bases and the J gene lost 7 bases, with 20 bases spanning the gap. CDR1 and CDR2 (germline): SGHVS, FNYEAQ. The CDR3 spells CASSSDWGGFENEQFF. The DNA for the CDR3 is TGTGCCAGCAGCTCCGATTGGGGGGGCTTTGAAAATGAGCAGTTCTTC.

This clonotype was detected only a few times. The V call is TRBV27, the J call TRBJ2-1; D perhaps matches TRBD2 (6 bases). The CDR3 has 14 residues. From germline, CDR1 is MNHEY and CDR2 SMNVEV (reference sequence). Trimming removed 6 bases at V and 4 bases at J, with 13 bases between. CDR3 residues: CASRPLSGYNEQFF. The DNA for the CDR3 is TGTGCCAGCAGACCCCTTAGCGGATACAATGAGCAGTTCTTC.

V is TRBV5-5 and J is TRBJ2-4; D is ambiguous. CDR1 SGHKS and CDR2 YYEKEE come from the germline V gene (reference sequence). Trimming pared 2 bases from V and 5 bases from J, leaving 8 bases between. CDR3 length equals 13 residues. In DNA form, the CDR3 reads TGTGCCAGCAGCTTTAGATTACAAAACATTCAGTACTTC. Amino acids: CASSFRLQNIQYF.